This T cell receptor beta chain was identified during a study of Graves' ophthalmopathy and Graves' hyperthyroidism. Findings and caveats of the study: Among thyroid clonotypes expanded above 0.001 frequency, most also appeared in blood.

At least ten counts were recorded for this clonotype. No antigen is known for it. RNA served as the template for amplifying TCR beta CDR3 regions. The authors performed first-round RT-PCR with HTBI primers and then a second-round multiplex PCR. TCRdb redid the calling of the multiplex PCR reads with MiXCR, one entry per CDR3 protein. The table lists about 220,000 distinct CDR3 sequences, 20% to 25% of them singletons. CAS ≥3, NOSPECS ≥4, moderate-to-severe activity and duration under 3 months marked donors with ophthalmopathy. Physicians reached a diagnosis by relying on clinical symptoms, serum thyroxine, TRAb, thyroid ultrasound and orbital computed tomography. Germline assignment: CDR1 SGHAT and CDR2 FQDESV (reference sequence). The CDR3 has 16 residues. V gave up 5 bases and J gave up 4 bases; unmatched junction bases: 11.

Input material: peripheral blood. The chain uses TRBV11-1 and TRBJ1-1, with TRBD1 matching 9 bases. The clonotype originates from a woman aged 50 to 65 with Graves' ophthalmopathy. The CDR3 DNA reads TGTGCCAGCAGCCCAAGGACAGGGGCCGCCGGCACTGAAGCTTTCTTT. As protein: CASSPRTGAAGTEAFF.